Listed here are 14 T cell receptor beta chains from one sample, sequenced in a study of CD8 T cells in Susac syndrome. Random hexamers primed reverse transcription of about 0.5 to 1 ug RNA. Via MiXCR, TCRdb re-called the immunoSEQ multiplex PCR reads, giving one row per CDR3 protein. The repertoire holds some 160,000 distinct CDR3 sequences, with roughly 96% as singletons. The specimen was CD8+ T cells from PBMCs. The receptors were gathered from a human donor with multiple sclerosis.

CDR3 nucleotide sequence: TGTGCCAGCAGTAGGTTGATTGAGCAGTTCTTC. This codes for CASSRLIEQFF. This chain uses TRBV2 with TRBJ2-1; no clear D gene. The germline gives CDR1 SNHLY, CDR2 FYNNEI. Trimming removed 5 bases from V and 9 bases from J, with 8 bases in between. The CDR3 runs to 11 residues.

The CDR3 protein is CASSPRFSPYEQYF. CDR3 DNA sequence: TGTGCCAGCAGCCCACGTTTTTCACCCTACGAGCAGTACTTC. This chain links TRBV3-1 with TRBJ2-7; D gene uncertain. CDR3 size: 14 residues. Trimming left V 4 bases short and J 2 bases short, with 12 bases between. CDR1 and CDR2 from the germline V gene are LGHDT and YNNKEL (reference sequence).

The genes are TRBV7-9 and TRBJ2-3; D gene ambiguous. Between the trimmed V and J ends, which lost 11 bases and 6 bases, there was a span of 18 bases. This CDR3 is 13 amino acids long. In germline, CDR1 is SEHNR, CDR2 FQNEAQ (reference sequence). The CDR3 is CAVEWVAVDTQYF. CDR3 sequence (DNA): TGTGCCGTAGAGTGGGTAGCTGTCGATACGCAGTATTTT.

The chain uses TRBV27 and TRBJ2-7; 9 positions match TRBD2. The CDR3 runs to 16 residues. Germline CDR1 MNHEY, CDR2 SMNVEV (reference sequence). The V segment lost 5 bases and the J segment 5 bases; nucleotides outside the gene matches: 13. The CDR3, as DNA: TGTGCCAGCAGTACATGGGCGGGAGGGCCATCCCACGAGCAGTACTTC. Its translation: CASSTWAGGPSHEQYF.

The chain combines TRBV11-2 with TRBJ2-1, with D unresolved. Trimming removed 4 bases from V and 5 bases from J, with 9 bases in between. CDR3 size: 13 residues. Looked up from germline, CDR1 is SGHAT and CDR2 is FQNNGV. CDR3 sequence reads: CASSSDLNNEQFF. As DNA, the CDR3 is TGTGCCAGCAGCTCAGACCTGAACAATGAGCAGTTCTTC.

The V gene is TRBV5-4, the J gene TRBJ2-5, with a tentative D call TRBD2 (7 bases). The V end was cut by 5 bases, the J end by 0 bases, with 14 bases between. CDR1 is SGHNT and CDR2 is YYREEE in the germline V gene (reference sequence). This CDR3 has 15 residues. CDR3 sequence (DNA): TGTGCCAGCAGGTTTAGGGGGGGCCACCAAGAGACCCAGTACTTC. Translating gives CASRFRGGHQETQYF.

The chain combines TRBV11-2 with TRBJ2-2; D is uncertain. Trimming took 1 base from V and 4 from J, leaving 13 bases between them. The CDR3 is 16 amino acids. Germline values: CDR1 SGHAT, CDR2 FQNNGV. CDR3 nucleotide sequence: TGTGCCAGCAGCTTAGTTGGCAGGCCTCTCACCGGGGAGCTGTTTTTT. Its protein is CASSLVGRPLTGELFF.

This chain uses TRBV15 with TRBJ2-3; weak D call: TRBD2 (6 bases). The ends were cut back, 5 bases at V and 1 base at J, with 7 bases in the middle. Germline-derived CDR1 and CDR2 are LNHNV and YYDKDF (reference sequence). The CDR3 spans 13 residues. The CDR3 DNA reads TGTGCCACCAGCCAGCGGGGCACAGATACGCAGTATTTT. Translation: CATSQRGTDTQYF.

The V gene is TRBV29-1, the J gene TRBJ2-7, with D tentatively TRBD1 (6 bases). Germline values: CDR1 SQVTM, CDR2 ANQGSEA. This CDR3 has 13 amino acids. Trimming removed 4 bases at V and 5 bases at J, with 15 bases between. CDR3 DNA: TGCAGCGTTGGGTACAGGGTCGTGGACGAGCAGTACTTC. Residues: CSVGYRVVDEQYF.

This clonotype was recorded once. The rearrangement links TRBV9 to TRBJ2-7; tentatively, D is TRBD1 or TRBD2 (5 bases each). Germline V gene sequence: CDR1 SGDLS, CDR2 YYNGEE. V was trimmed by 5 bases and J by 3 bases, leaving 24 bases between them. The length of the CDR3 is 17 residues. In DNA form, the CDR3 reads TGTGCCAGCAGTCAAAAAGACGGGGCTTTGGCTTTCTACGAGCAGTACTTC. It codes for CASSQKDGALAFYEQYF.

This chain connects TRBV28 to TRBJ1-5; 9 nucleotides align to TRBD1. The CDR3 length is 23 residues. CDR1 and CDR2 from the germline V gene are MDHEN and SYDVKM. After removal of 6 bases from V and 0 bases from J, the junction contained 27 bases not matched to a gene. The CDR3 protein is CASSHFVSGQGLSKTYSNQPQHF. The DNA for the CDR3 is TGTGCCAGCAGCCACTTTGTGTCGGGACAGGGCCTGTCAAAAACTTATAGCAATCAGCCCCAGCATTTT.

V is TRBV28 and J is TRBJ2-3; TRBD2 might be the D (5 bases). The germline CDR1 and CDR2 sequences are MDHEN and SYDVKM. Trimming cost V 4 bases and J 2 bases, with 13 bases left between them. CDR3 length equals 15 residues. The CDR3 reads CASSYGVRATDTQYF. CDR3 DNA: TGTGCCAGCAGTTACGGGGTTAGAGCCACAGATACGCAGTATTTT. Based on the CDR3 plus reference TRBV28 and TRBJ2-3, the full variable domain is DVKVTQSSRYLVKRTGEKVFLECVQDMDHENMFWYRQDPGLGLRLIYFSYDVKMKEKGDIPEGYSVSREKKERFSLILESASTNQTSMYLCASSYGVRATDTQYFGPGTRLTVL.

The V call is TRBV29-1, the J call TRBJ1-1; the D gene is possibly TRBD1 (5 bases). Germline values: CDR1 SQVTM, CDR2 ANQGSEA. Between the trimmed V and J ends, which lost 0 bases and 6 bases, there was a span of 11 bases. This CDR3 is built from 13 residues. The CDR3 reads CSVEETGGAEAFF. The CDR3 DNA follows: TGCAGCGTTGAAGAGACCGGAGGGGCTGAAGCTTTCTTT.

The chain combines TRBV4-1 with TRBJ2-3; D is perhaps TRBD1 (5 bases). Germline CDR1 MGHRA, CDR2 YSYEKL. Trimming removed 2 bases at V and 4 bases at J, with 7 bases between. The CDR3 has 13 residues. CDR3 amino acids: CASSQLGADTQYF. As DNA, the CDR3 is TGCGCCAGCAGCCAATTAGGGGCAGATACGCAGTATTTT.